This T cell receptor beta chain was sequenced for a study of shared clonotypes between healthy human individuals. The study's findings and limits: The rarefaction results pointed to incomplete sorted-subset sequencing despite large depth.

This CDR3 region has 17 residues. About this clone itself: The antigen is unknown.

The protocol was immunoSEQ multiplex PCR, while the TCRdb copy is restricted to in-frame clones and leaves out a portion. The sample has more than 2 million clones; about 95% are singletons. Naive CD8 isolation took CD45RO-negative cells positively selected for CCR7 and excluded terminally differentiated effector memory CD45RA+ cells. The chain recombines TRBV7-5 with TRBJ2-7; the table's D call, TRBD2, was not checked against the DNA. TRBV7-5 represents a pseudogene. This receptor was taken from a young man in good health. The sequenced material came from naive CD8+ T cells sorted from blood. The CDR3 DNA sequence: TGTGCCAGAAACCAAGATTGTCGCGGGAGGAGCTCCTACGAGCAGTACTTC. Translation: CARNQDCRGRSSYEQYF.